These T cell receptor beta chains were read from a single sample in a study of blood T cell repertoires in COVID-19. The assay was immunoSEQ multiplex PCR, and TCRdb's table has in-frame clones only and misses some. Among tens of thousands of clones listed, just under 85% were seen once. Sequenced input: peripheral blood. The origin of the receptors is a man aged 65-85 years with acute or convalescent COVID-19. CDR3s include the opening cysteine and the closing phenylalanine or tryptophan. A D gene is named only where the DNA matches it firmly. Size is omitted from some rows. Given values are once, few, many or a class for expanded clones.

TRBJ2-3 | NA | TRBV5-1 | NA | TGCGCCAGCAGGAGTGGGGCCGGGCTCCCAGATACGCAGTATTTT | CASRSGAGLPDTQYF
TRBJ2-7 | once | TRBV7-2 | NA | TGTGCCAGCAGCCCCGAAGGAGGGACCTCCTACGAGCAGTACTTC | CASSPEGGTSYEQYF
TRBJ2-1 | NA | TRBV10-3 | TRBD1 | TGTGCCAGCCACCGGGACAGGGTCAATGAGCAGTTCTTC | CASHRDRVNEQFF
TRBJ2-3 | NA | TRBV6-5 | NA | TGTGCCAGCGGCCGGACATTCTCCCAACGTACGCAGTATTTT | CASGRTFSQRTQYF
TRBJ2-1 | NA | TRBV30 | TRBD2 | TGTGCCTGGGGGGGGCAACTAGCGGGCTACAATGAGCAGTTCTTC | CAWGGQLAGYNEQFF
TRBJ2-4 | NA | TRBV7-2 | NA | TGTGCCAGCAGCTCTTATTCGGTTAGGAGCATTCAGTACTTC | CASSSYSVRSIQYF
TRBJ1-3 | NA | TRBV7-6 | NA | TGTGCCAGCAGCTTGAGCTCTGGAAACACCATATATTTT | CASSLSSGNTIYF
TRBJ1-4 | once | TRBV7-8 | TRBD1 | TGTGCCAGCAGCCGCGGGACAGGGTTTGATGAAAAACTGTTTTTT | CASSRGTGFDEKLFF
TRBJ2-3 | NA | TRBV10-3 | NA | TGTGCCATCAGCGAGGGCTTGACAGATACGCAGTATTTT | CAISEGLTDTQYF
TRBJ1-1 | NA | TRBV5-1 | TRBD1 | TGCGCCAGCAGAGTTGAGGGACAGAAGACCCTGAACACTGAAGCTTTCTTT | CASRVEGQKTLNTEAFF
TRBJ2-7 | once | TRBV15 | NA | TGTGCCACCAGCAGAGACCAGGGGGGTTCCTACGAGCAGTACTTC | CATSRDQGGSYEQYF
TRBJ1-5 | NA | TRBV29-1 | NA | TGCAGCGTTGCCCAATCCGGACAGCACAATCAGCCCCAGCATTTT | CSVAQSGQHNQPQHF
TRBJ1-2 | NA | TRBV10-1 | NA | TGCGCCAGCAGTGATAAGACAGGATATGGCTACACCTTC | CASSDKTGYGYTF
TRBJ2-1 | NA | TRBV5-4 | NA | TGTGCCAGCAGCCCAACAGTCAACAATGAGCAGTTCTTC | CASSPTVNNEQFF
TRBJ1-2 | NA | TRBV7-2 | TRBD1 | TGTGCCAGCAGCTTATCCACAGGGGGCGGTGGCTACACCTTC | CASSLSTGGGGYTF
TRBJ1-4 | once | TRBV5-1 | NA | TGCGCCAGCAGCTTGGCTTTCCCCAATGAAAAACTGTTTTTT | CASSLAFPNEKLFF
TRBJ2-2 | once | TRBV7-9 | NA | TGTGCCAGCAGCTTTAGCGACGGCACCGGGGAGCTGTTTTTT | CASSFSDGTGELFF
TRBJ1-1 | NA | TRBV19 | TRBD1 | TGTGCCAGTACCTGGGGACAGGGGGGCACTGAAGCTTTCTTT | CASTWGQGGTEAFF
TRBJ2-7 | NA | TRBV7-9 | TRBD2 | TGTGCCAGCAGCGGAGGGCTAGCGGGAGGAGAAGAGCAGTACTTC | CASSGGLAGGEEQYF
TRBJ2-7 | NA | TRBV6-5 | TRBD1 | TGTGCCAGCAGCCTTGTCCAGGGGGCAGATTACGAGCAGTACTTC | CASSLVQGADYEQYF
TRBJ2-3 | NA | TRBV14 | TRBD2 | TGTGCCAGCAGCCAAGGACTAGCCGATACGCAGTATTTT | CASSQGLADTQYF
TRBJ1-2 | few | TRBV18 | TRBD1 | TGTGCCAGCTCGCCCGACAGGGGGAATAACTATGGCTACACCTTC | CASSPDRGNNYGYTF
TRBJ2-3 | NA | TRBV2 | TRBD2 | TGTGCCAGCAGAGAAAGTAGCGGGAACACAGATACGCAGTATTTT | CASRESSGNTDTQYF
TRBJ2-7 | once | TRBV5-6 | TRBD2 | TGTGCCAGCAGCTTGGGGGCGACTAGCGGGAGGGCCGGCACCTACGAGCAGTACTTC | CASSLGATSGRAGTYEQYF
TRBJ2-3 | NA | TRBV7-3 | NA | TGTGCCAGCAGCTTAGGCCTCGGGACAGATACGCAGTATTTT | CASSLGLGTDTQYF